Listed below are T cell receptor beta chains from one sample, sequenced in a study of blood T cell repertoires in COVID-19. Sequenced by immunoSEQ multiplex PCR; TCRdb stores in-frame clones only, minus some. The data contain 200,000 to 250,000 clones, roughly 85% of them singletons. Sequencing was done on a sample of peripheral blood. These receptors all stem from a woman aged 70-85 years with COVID-19, enrolled during active disease. The CDR3 runs from the conserved cysteine through the conserved F or W. The size of a clone is reported for some rows only, either as once, few or many, or as a class for expanded clones.

CDR3 length	clone size	V gene	CDR3 protein
10	.	TRBV6-5	CASTDQPQHF
14	.	TRBV4-3	CASSQGTGFSEQYF
15	.	TRBV18	CASSPPSGGRNEQFF
13	.	TRBV9	CASSAGTVYGYTF
14	.	TRBV7-9	CASWSQGAVYGYTF
15	.	TRBV19	CASSIGDRVGSPLHF
14	.	TRBV10-3	CAISVGGGNYGYTF
17	.	TRBV18	CASSPPGQGDLSYEQYF
14	.	TRBV10-3	CAIRPGPPGDTQYF
18	.	TRBV5-1	CASSLQVGGAGVNNEQFF
16	.	TRBV5-1	CASSSGTGDGNQPQHF
15	few	TRBV7-2	CASSLEGRVGNTIYF
14	.	TRBV19	CASSIGTANYGYTF
14	.	TRBV19	CASQRQGWVTEAFF
16	.	TRBV7-2	CASSAGHSSYNSPLHF
17	few	TRBV4-1	CASSQDPGVGLTYGYTF
14	.	TRBV7-2	CASSHLVPGTEAFF
17	.	TRBV5-1	CASSLVTGAAHTDTQYF